The 20 T cell receptor beta chains listed next were all sequenced from one sample in a study of control samples from healthy donors and cancer patients. The repertoire was sequenced with immunoSEQ multiplex PCR; TCRdb's copy has only in-frame clones and lacks some. The data contain around 200,000 clones, about 95% of them singletons. The sequenced sample consisted of blood. These receptors all stem from a man aged 50-59 years in good health.

The rearrangement links TRBV28 to TRBJ1-1; possibly TRBD1 for D (6 bases). The CDR3 runs 15 residues. The germline gives CDR1 MDHEN, CDR2 SYDVKM. Trimming removed 7 bases from V and 5 bases from J, with 20 bases in between. CDR3 protein: CASIIRSGANTEAFF. Here the CDR3 DNA reads TGTGCCAGCATAATCAGGTCAGGGGCGAATACTGAAGCTTTCTTT.

About this clone: Distinct nucleotide sequences in the sample also encode this CDR3. The rearrangement uses TRBV2 and TRBJ2-7; D remains unclear. With 3 bases removed from V and 4 bases from J, the gap between germline ends came to 7 bases. Germline V CDR1 and CDR2: SNHLY, FYNNEI. This CDR3 has 12 residues. The CDR3 loop reads CASSEQSYEQYV. The CDR3 DNA is TGTGCCAGCAGTGAGCAGAGTTACGAGCAGTACGTC.

V gene TRBV7-8 combines with J gene TRBJ1-5; TRBD1 aligns across 7 bases. The germline V gene has CDR1 SGHVS and CDR2 FQNEAQ. CDR3 length: 16 amino acids. Trimming removed 2 bases from V and 4 bases from J; junction bases left unmatched: 8. The CDR3 reads CASSLLGRGINQPQHF. DNA for the CDR3: TGTGCCAGCAGCTTACTGGGCAGGGGGATTAATCAGCCCCAGCATTTT.

This clone was found once. The chain combines TRBV30 with TRBJ1-4; D ambiguous. CDR1 and CDR2 (germline): GTSNPN, SVGIG (reference sequence). V was trimmed by 6 bases and J by 1 base, leaving 12 bases between them. The CDR3 is 14 amino acids. In DNA form, the CDR3 reads TGTGCCTGTTTTAGGACTGGAACTAATGAAAAACTGTTTTTT. This gives the protein CACFRTGTNEKLFF.

V gene TRBV29-1 combines with J gene TRBJ2-1; D perhaps matches TRBD2 (5 bases). The V gene's germline CDR1 is SQVTM and CDR2 ANQGSEA. The CDR3 is 14 residues long. The ends were cut back, 4 bases at V and 6 bases at J, with 16 bases in the middle. The CDR3 DNA reads as TGCAGCGTTGGGACCACGGTCGAGGGCAATGAGCAGTTCTTC. Translated, it gives CSVGTTVEGNEQFF.

The V gene is TRBV3-1 (or the pseudogene TRBV3-2), the J gene TRBJ2-1; 7 positions agree with TRBD2. Germline CDR1 and CDR2: LGHDT and YNNKEL (reference sequence). This CDR3 has 16 residues. Trimming cost V 0 bases and J 7 bases; bases outside gene matches: 9. CDR3 nucleotides: TGTGCCAGCAGCCAAGATCTGGCGGGGGAGCCGAATGAGCAGTTCTTC. Translating it yields CASSQDLAGEPNEQFF.

This rearrangement joins TRBV12-3 or TRBV12-4 to TRBJ1-2; D ambiguous. This CDR3 has 13 residues. V was pared by 3 bases and J by 3 bases, with 8 bases between. The CDR3 DNA is TGTGCCAGCAGTTTCGTGAGGGACTATGGCTACACCTTC. The encoded protein is CASSFVRDYGYTF.

V and J are TRBV5-8 and TRBJ1-5; D might be TRBD1 (5 bases). Germline CDR1 and CDR2: SGHTS and YDEGEE. The CDR3 consists of 13 residues. Trimming cost V 3 bases and J 6 bases, with 10 bases left between them. The CDR3 reads CASSWQGSQPQHF. Written as DNA, the CDR3 is TGTGCCAGCAGCTGGCAGGGAAGTCAGCCCCAGCATTTT.

This chain uses TRBV24-1 with TRBJ2-2; D is possibly TRBD2 (6 bases). V lost 9 bases, J lost 3 bases, and 13 bases lay in between. The CDR3 runs to 14 residues. Germline-derived CDR1 and CDR2 are KGHDR and SFDVKD. CDR3 DNA: TGTGCCACCGGGGGGAAGAGGTACACCGGGGAGCTGTTTTTT. It encodes CATGGKRYTGELFF.

V usage is TRBV19 and J usage is TRBJ1-3; 7 bases fit TRBD1. Germline CDR1 LNHDA, CDR2 SQIVND (reference sequence). Losses at the gene ends were 3 bases for V and 2 bases for J; bases not matched to a gene: 4. This CDR3 comprises 15 residues. CDR3 residues: CASSMWDRPGNTIYF. CDR3 DNA sequence: TGTGCCAGTAGTATGTGGGACAGACCTGGAAACACCATATATTTT.

The rearrangement joins TRBV19 to TRBJ2-4; D is undetermined. The V gene's germline CDR1 is LNHDA and CDR2 SQIVND (reference sequence). The CDR3 extends over 18 amino acids. V gave up 0 bases and J gave up 0 bases, with 15 bases separating them. In DNA form, the CDR3 reads TGTGCCAGTAGTATAGATTTAGATGGGGATCTAGCCAAAAACATTCAGTACTTC. This gives the protein CASSIDLDGDLAKNIQYF.

Remarks on this clone: The germline gene is not matched at one end of the junction; a read error may be the cause. The CDR3 spells CASSQGTASYRYTF. The CDR3 DNA reads as TGCGCCAGCAGCCAAGGGACGGCCAGCTATCGCTACACCTTC. V gene TRBV5-1 combines with J gene TRBJ1-2, with D perhaps TRBD1 (5 bases). Germline CDR1 is SGHRS and CDR2 is YFSETQ. This CDR3 region has 14 residues.

This CDR3 is CASSLNSGAGQETQYF. The DNA of the CDR3 is TGTGCCAGCAGCTTAAACTCGGGAGCGGGTCAAGAGACCCAGTACTTC. The chain is built from TRBV7-2 and TRBJ2-5; TRBD2 is a possible D gene (6 bases). Germline loops: CDR1 SGHTA, CDR2 FQGNSA. Trimming removed 2 bases at V and 2 bases at J, with 15 bases between. The CDR3 has 16 amino acids.

The rearrangement uses TRBV7-3 and TRBJ1-1, with TRBD1 matching 8 bases. This CDR3 contains 16 residues. Germline loops: CDR1 SGHTA, CDR2 FQGTGA. J was trimmed by 3 bases and V by 1 base; bases with no gene match: 7. The CDR3 spells CASSLNGQGGYTEAFF. The CDR3 nucleotides are TGTGCCAGCAGCTTAAACGGACAGGGTGGGTACACTGAAGCTTTCTTT.

The J gene is TRBJ2-7, the V gene TRBV3-1 (or the pseudogene TRBV3-2); D is unclear. Trimming shortened V by 0 bases and J by 4 bases, and 19 bases separated the two germline ends. The CDR3 sequence is 17 residues long. Germline loops: CDR1 LGHDT, CDR2 YNNKEL (reference sequence). The CDR3 spells CASSQDLILVVFYEQYV. For the CDR3, the DNA is TGTGCCAGCAGCCAAGATTTGATACTGGTAGTTTTTTACGAGCAGTACGTC.

The V gene is TRBV3-1 (or the pseudogene TRBV3-2), the J gene TRBJ1-1, with D unresolved. V dropped 7 bases and J dropped 0 bases, with 12 bases sitting between them. The CDR3 runs to 14 residues. Germline V CDR1 and CDR2: LGHDT, YNNKEL (reference sequence). CDR3 sequence (DNA): TGTGCCAGCACCAATTCTCCAGTGAACACTGAAGCTTTCTTT. Its protein product is CASTNSPVNTEAFF.

J is TRBJ2-1 and V is TRBV19; D perhaps matches TRBD2 (6 bases). V lost 6 bases, J lost 5 bases, and 11 bases lay in between. Per the germline V gene, CDR1 is LNHDA and CDR2 is SQIVND (reference sequence). The CDR3 is made up of 13 amino acids. The CDR3 here is CASRPTRNNEQFF. The CDR3 nucleotides are TGTGCCAGTAGACCGACTAGGAACAATGAGCAGTTCTTC.

V gene TRBV20-1 combines with J gene TRBJ2-7; maybe TRBD1 (6 bases). CDR1 is DFQATT, CDR2 SNEGSKA, per germline (reference sequence). The CDR3 runs to 14 residues. The V end was cut by 3 bases, the J end by 4 bases, with 16 bases between. The CDR3 region is CSASKGTQGYEQYV. In nucleotides, the CDR3 is TGCAGTGCTAGTAAGGGGACCCAGGGGTACGAGCAGTACGTC.

The chain couples TRBV23-1 to TRBJ1-1; D possibly corresponds to TRBD1 (5 bases). TRBV23-1 carries the ORF label, with uncertain function. This CDR3 contains 13 residues. Trimming left V 11 bases short and J 0 bases short, with 13 bases between. CDR3 loop: CAGSREMNTEAFF. The CDR3 DNA sequence: TGCGCCGGCTCCAGGGAGATGAACACTGAAGCTTTCTTT.

This chain uses TRBV15 with TRBJ2-4; 13 bases map to TRBD2. Losses at the gene ends were 5 bases for V and 4 bases for J; bases not matched to a gene: 8. Germline V gives CDR1 LNHNV, CDR2 YYDKDF (reference sequence). This CDR3 region has 17 residues. CDR3 residues: CATSFPPGLAGKNIQYF. CDR3 DNA sequence: TGTGCCACCAGCTTCCCTCCGGGACTAGCGGGGAAAAACATTCAGTACTTC. The full variable domain, its missing parts supplied by reference TRBV15 and TRBJ2-4, is DAMVIQNPRYQVTQFGKPVTLSCSQTLNHNVMYWYQQKSSQAPKLLFHYYDKDFNNEADTPDNFQSRRPNTSFCFLDIRSPGLGDTAMYLCATSFPPGLAGKNIQYFGAGTRLSVL.